By proportion, the clone carrying this TCR beta chain is medium-sized. As originally analysed: Cell counts per sample came from amplifying reference gene primers. The protocol was immunoSEQ multiplex PCR, while the TCRdb copy is restricted to in-frame clones and leaves out a portion. The V and J calls and clone size come from that table; D and trimming were worked out from the DNA. The sample has roughly 7,500 clones, 70% to 75% seen once; the top ten hold 15% to 20%. This entry comes from a study of blood T cell repertoires in COVID-19. Overall study: Specimens from acute and convalescent COVID-19 originated in the United States, Italy and Spain. Sources were T cells, B-cell-depleted T cells, or PBMCs; the material itself was cDNA or gDNA.

The TCR originated in a human donor in a cohort sampled during active COVID-19. The sequencing sample was made of peripheral blood.

The CDR3 DNA is TGCGCCAGCAGCCCCGGACAGGGGGGGGGCGAGCAGTACTTC. It yields the protein CASSPGQGGGEQYF. This chain links TRBV5-1 with TRBJ2-7; TRBD1 matches at 10 bases. There are 14 residues in the CDR3. V was clipped by 4 bases and J by 6 bases; unmatched bases: 7. Germline values: CDR1 SGHRS, CDR2 YFSETQ.